The entry that follows covers one T cell receptor (beta chain) sequence. Its target is not known. The CDR3 has 14 amino acids. The J segment lost 8 bases and the V segment lost 2 bases, leaving 3 bases of the junction unmatched. Germline CDR1 MNHEY, CDR2 SVGAGI. The data were taken from a study of T cell responses to AZD1222 COVID-19 vaccine. Points from the study as a whole: With dominance at 160-218 and 743-854, vaccine-associated CD4 TCRs spanned spike. Samples come after the peak T cell response, not at day 14.

Method: immunoSEQ multiplex PCR; TCRdb's copy keeps in-frame clones and lacks some. Here the sample spans 150,000 to 200,000 clones, approximately 90% being singletons. The sequence was collected from an adult who received the AZD1222 COVID-19 vaccine. The material was peripheral blood, obtained 28 days after the second AZD1222 dose. The chain uses TRBV6-5 and TRBJ1-4; TRBD1 matches at 9 bases. This chain's CDR3 is CASSYTGTGEKLFF. DNA for the CDR3: TGTGCCAGCAGTTACACCGGGACAGGGGAAAAACTGTTTTTT.